Sequencing of this T cell receptor beta chain was carried out in a study of post-analysis software for immune sequencing data. The wider study: Progressive-relapsing, secondary progressive and relapsing-remitting multiple sclerosis were among the disease courses included. Findings of the study overall: People with multiple sclerosis had a significantly lower normalized Chao1 diversity than controls did. About 5 TRBV segments were significantly more frequent in patients than in controls. TRBV5-6, TRBV5-1 and TRBV20-1 were among these segments. Same-batch preparations were strongly co-clustered by F measure.

The V gene end was trimmed by 6 bases and the J gene end by 5 bases; junction bases not matched to a gene: 6. This CDR3 has 13 amino acids. CDR1 and CDR2 (germline): SNHLY, FYNNEI. The authors incorporated unique molecular identifiers into the TCR beta cDNA libraries. Input of about 0.9 to 10 million T cells yielded about half a million cDNA molecules. TCRdb re-derived calls from the PCR reads in MiXCR, one entry per CDR3 protein. Among over 250,000 distinct CDR3 sequences, 30% to 45% were seen once, and the ten largest hold around 4.8%. Points on this clonotype: Its antigen is not known.

The chain joins TRBV2 to TRBJ2-5, with 7 bases that match TRBD1. The clonotype originates from a girl between 10 and 17 years old with multiple sclerosis. Sequences were obtained from blood. The chain's CDR3 is CASSRQGLETQYF. Here the CDR3 DNA reads TGTGCCAGCAGCCGACAGGGCCTGGAGACCCAGTACTTC.